A selection of T cell receptor beta chains follows, all from one sample in a study of cytomegalovirus exposure and HLA in healthy donors. The method was immunoSEQ multiplex PCR; TCRdb's version includes in-frame clones alone and lacks a portion of them. The profile covers about 110,000 clones, with approximately 66% appearing a single time and 11% taken by the ten largest. The sequencing sample was made of PBMCs. Source of these receptors: a man in his forties in good health and CMV-seropositive. CDR3s include the opening cysteine and the closing phenylalanine or tryptophan. D genes are given only for firm matches. Expanded clones get a size class; other rows say once, few or many, or leave the size out.

. TRBJ2-7 . TRBV7-3 TGTGCCAGCAGCTTATCCGGGGACTCCTACGAGCAGTACTTC CASSLSGDSYEQYF
. TRBJ2-1 . TRBV15 TGTGCCACCAGCAGAGGAGTTGTCAAGAGGAGTTGGGGCGGGTTCTTC CATSRGVVKRSWGGFF
TRBD2 TRBJ2-5 . TRBV5-4 TGTGCCAGCAGCTCAGGACTAGCGGGAGGGACCCAGTACTTC CASSSGLAGGTQYF
TRBD1 TRBJ2-5 . TRBV7-2 TGTGCCAGCAGCCCCAGGGGGACAGCGGAGACCCAGTACTTC CASSPRGTAETQYF
. TRBJ1-5 . TRBV21-1 TGTGCCAGCCCCCCCGGGGAATACCTACCCCCTTGGCAGCCCCAGCATTTT CASPPGEYLPPWQPQHF
TRBD1 TRBJ1-2 . TRBV6-4 TGTGCCAGCAGTGCCTCCGGGACAGAGCCCCTCTATGGCTACACCTTC CASSASGTEPLYGYTF
TRBD2 TRBJ2-1 . TRBV30 TGTGCCTGGAGAGGGCCGGCTAGCGGGAGTCGTGAGTTCTTC CAWRGPASGSREFF
TRBD1 TRBJ2-5 . TRBV7-9 TGTGCCAGCAGCTTATGGACAGGGAAAGAGACCCAGTACTTC CASSLWTGKETQYF
. TRBJ1-2 . TRBV5-1 TGCGCCAGCAGTCATGACACCTACTATGGCTACACCTTC CASSHDTYYGYTF
. TRBJ2-7 . TRBV5-1 TGCGCCAGCAGCGGCGGGACTGGATCTTACGGGCAGTACTTC CASSGGTGSYGQYF
. TRBJ2-2 . TRBV4-1 TGCGCCAGCAGCTACAACGGGGAGCTGTTTTTT CASSYNGELFF
TRBD2 TRBJ2-1 once TRBV6-5 TGTGCCAGCAGTTATCTAGCGGGAGTAAACAATGAGCAGTTCTTC CASSYLAGVNNEQFF
TRBD1 TRBJ1-1 . TRBV27 TGTGCCAGCCGGAACAGGGGGAGGATCGCTGAAGCTTTCTTT CASRNRGRIAEAFF
TRBD1 TRBJ1-4 . TRBV5-1 TGCGCCAGCAGCTTACGAACCGGGACAGGAGCAACTAATGAAAAACTGTTTTTT CASSLRTGTGATNEKLFF
TRBD1 TRBJ2-5 . TRBV5-4 TGTGCCAGCAGCTCCCCAGGGGGCCAAGAGACCCAGTACTTC CASSSPGGQETQYF
TRBD1 TRBJ1-6 . TRBV5-6 TGTGCCAGCAGCCGGTCGGACAGGGAGAATTCACCCCTCCACTTT CASSRSDRENSPLHF
TRBD2 TRBJ2-1 . TRBV4-2 TGTGCCAGCAGCCGTGCAGCGGGATTCTACAATGAGCAGTTCTTC CASSRAAGFYNEQFF
. TRBJ2-5 . TRBV4-1 TGCGCCAGCAGCCAGGGTAGGGGAGAGACCCAGTACTTC CASSQGRGETQYF
TRBD1 TRBJ1-3 . TRBV4-3 TGCGCCAGCAGCCAAGCTCGGCAGGGGGCGGGAGACACCATATATTTT CASSQARQGAGDTIYF
. TRBJ2-5 . TRBV7-9 TGTGCCAGCAGCTTATCGCGGAGAGAGACCCAGTACTTC CASSLSRRETQYF
. TRBJ1-1 . TRBV9 TGTGCCAGCAGCGTACAGGCGGGATATGAAGCTTTCTTT CASSVQAGYEAFF
. TRBJ1-1 few TRBV2 TGTGCCAGCAGCGCGGGTCTCCTTCTGCGAGCTTTCTTT CASSAGLLLRAFF
. TRBJ1-1 . TRBV11-2 TGTGCCAGCAGCTTCACCGGGGGCACTGAAGCTTTCTTT CASSFTGGTEAFF
. TRBJ2-3 . TRBV15 TGTGCCACCAGCAGAGCTGACGACAACCCAGATACGCAGTATTTT CATSRADDNPDTQYF
. TRBJ2-7 . TRBV19 TGTGCCAGTAGTATTGGAGGGGCTGTAACCTACGAGCAGTACTTC CASSIGGAVTYEQYF
. TRBJ2-2 . TRBV14 TGTGCCAGCAGCCAAGTGGCCACCGGGGAGCTGTTTTTT CASSQVATGELFF
. TRBJ1-2 . TRBV6-5 TGTGCCAGCAGTTACGGGGAGGGCTATGGCTACACCTTC CASSYGEGYGYTF
. TRBJ2-1 . TRBV6-5 TGTGCCAGCAGCACGGAGGCCGGCTCCTACAATGAGCAGTTCTTC CASSTEAGSYNEQFF
TRBD2 TRBJ2-5 . TRBV7-9 TGTGCCAGCAGCCCAGGGGGACTAGCGGGAGTCGCAGAGACCCAGTACTTC CASSPGGLAGVAETQYF
TRBD2 TRBJ2-7 . TRBV5-3 TGTGCCAGAAGCCCGACTAGCGGGAGAAGAACTTACGAGCAGTACTTC CARSPTSGRRTYEQYF
TRBD2 TRBJ2-3 few TRBV9 TGTGCCAGCAGTGCCAGAAGCGGGAGAGGTGATACGCAGTATTTT CASSARSGRGDTQYF
TRBD2 TRBJ2-5 . TRBV27 TGTGCCAGCAGTTTATCGTTCGGGGGGGGAGAGACCCAGTACTTC CASSLSFGGGETQYF
TRBD1 TRBJ2-3 . TRBV7-9 TGTGCCAGCAAGACGACAGGGAGCACAGATACGCAGTATTTT CASKTTGSTDTQYF